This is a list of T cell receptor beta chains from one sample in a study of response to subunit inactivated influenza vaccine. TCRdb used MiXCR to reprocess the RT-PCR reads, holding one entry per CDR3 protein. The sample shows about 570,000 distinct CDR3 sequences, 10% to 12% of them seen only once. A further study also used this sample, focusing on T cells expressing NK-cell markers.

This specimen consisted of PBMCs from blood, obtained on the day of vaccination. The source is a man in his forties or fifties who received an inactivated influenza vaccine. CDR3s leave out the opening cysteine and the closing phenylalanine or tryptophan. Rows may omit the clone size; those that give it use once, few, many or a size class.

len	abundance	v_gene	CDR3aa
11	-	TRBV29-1	SVERGSNTEAF
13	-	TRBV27	ASSLWWPPQETQY
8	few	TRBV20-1	SALSYEQY
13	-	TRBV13	ASSRGQGRWSEQY
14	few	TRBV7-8	ASSTSKWGNNSPLH
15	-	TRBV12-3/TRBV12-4	ASSSPPGLYATDTQY
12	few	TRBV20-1	SAAGLANTGELF
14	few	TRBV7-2	DSSSLAGGNTETQY
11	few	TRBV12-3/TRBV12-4	ASSLRMGQPQH
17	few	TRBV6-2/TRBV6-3	ASSYSNTRGRFGSYEQY
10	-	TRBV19	ASSSGTSEQF
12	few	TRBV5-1	ASSHGATNEKLF
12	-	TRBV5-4	ASSFGASGSSEY
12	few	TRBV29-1	SVVQGRLGTEAF
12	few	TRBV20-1	SASAFSSYNEQF
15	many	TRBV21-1	ASSKVGQKPYNSPLH